The rows below give T cell receptor beta chains drawn from one sample of a study of T cell repertoires in cytomegalovirus infection. TCRdb called the reads again in MiXCR, with one record for every CDR3 protein. The table shows over 150,000 distinct CDR3 sequences, with under 15% occurring only once. The sample taken for sequencing was PBMCs. The receptors stem from a human donor in good health (CMV status not recorded). Some clones in this sample may be carry-over from other donors' samples. Each CDR3 is given with its conserved first and last residue. The order of the fields is CDR3 length, V gene, J gene, D gene, CDR3 protein. D genes are given only for firm matches.

length: 15; V: TRBV4-2; J: TRBJ2-7; D: TRBD2; CDR3: CASSPSGGSSYEQYF
length: 14; V: TRBV6-2/TRBV6-3; J: TRBJ1-5; D: NA; CDR3: CASSESRDGQPQHF
length: 14; V: TRBV6-6; J: TRBJ2-2; D: TRBD1; CDR3: CASITTGPAGELFF
length: 16; V: TRBV28; J: TRBJ2-5; D: NA; CDR3: CASSLGTRGGQETQYF
length: 15; V: TRBV14; J: TRBJ1-1; D: NA; CDR3: CASSQIGRPNTEAFF
length: 15; V: TRBV5-6; J: TRBJ1-1; D: NA; CDR3: CASSLRRRENTEAFF
length: 17; V: TRBV4-2; J: TRBJ2-3; D: TRBD2; CDR3: CASSQEFGQGGTDTQYF
length: 14; V: TRBV27; J: TRBJ1-1; D: NA; CDR3: CASSLQGMNTEAFF
length: 11; V: TRBV4-1; J: TRBJ2-2; D: NA; CDR3: CASSQAGELFF
length: 16; V: TRBV6-2/TRBV6-3; J: TRBJ1-5; D: NA; CDR3: CASSSSRGTFNQPQHF
length: 18; V: TRBV6-2/TRBV6-3; J: TRBJ1-2; D: TRBD1; CDR3: CASRSLRDSHQANYGYTF
length: 12; V: TRBV28; J: TRBJ1-1; D: NA; CDR3: CASGVTNTEAFF
length: 13; V: TRBV2; J: TRBJ1-1; D: NA; CDR3: CASSDTGNTEAFF
length: 18; V: TRBV24-1; J: TRBJ2-1; D: TRBD2; CDR3: CATSDRQTSGRTRNEQFF
length: 19; V: TRBV12-3/TRBV12-4; J: TRBJ2-7; D: TRBD2; CDR3: CASSLKVLAGEYQGYEQYF
length: 13; V: TRBV14; J: TRBJ2-1; D: NA; CDR3: CASSRDSRNEQFF
length: 13; V: TRBV7-7; J: TRBJ2-1; D: NA; CDR3: CASSLAAQGEQFF
length: 13; V: TRBV10-3; J: TRBJ1-1; D: TRBD1; CDR3: CAISTGGNTEAFF
length: 10; V: TRBV28; J: TRBJ1-5; D: NA; CDR3: CASGGQPQHF
length: 14; V: TRBV27; J: TRBJ1-5; D: NA; CDR3: CASSLLAGNQPQHF
length: 17; V: TRBV3-1; J: TRBJ2-7; D: TRBD2; CDR3: CASSQEAGGRAPYEQYF
length: 15; V: TRBV27; J: TRBJ1-2; D: TRBD1; CDR3: CASSPGQASNYGYTF
length: 16; V: TRBV7-8; J: TRBJ1-2; D: TRBD1; CDR3: CASSLDDTGTGAGYTF
length: 14; V: TRBV7-2; J: TRBJ1-4; D: NA; CDR3: CASSLRQVNEKLFF
length: 18; V: TRBV7-9; J: TRBJ2-2; D: NA; CDR3: CASRAAVRGSDSTGELFF
length: 13; V: TRBV6-2/TRBV6-3; J: TRBJ2-1; D: TRBD2; CDR3: CASSYGSGSEQFF
length: 16; V: TRBV7-2; J: TRBJ2-7; D: NA; CDR3: CASSLRGAVSSYEQYF
length: 12; V: TRBV7-9; J: TRBJ1-1; D: NA; CDR3: CASSFDSLRAFF
length: 14; V: TRBV7-6; J: TRBJ2-3; D: NA; CDR3: CASSLASATHTQYF
length: 16; V: TRBV11-2; J: TRBJ2-3; D: TRBD2; CDR3: CASSQLAVTPGSTQYF
length: 13; V: TRBV6-5; J: TRBJ1-6; D: TRBD1; CDR3: CASSKGQGTPLHF
length: 16; V: TRBV14; J: TRBJ1-4; D: NA; CDR3: CASSQEVSGPNEKLFF
length: 13; V: TRBV12-3/TRBV12-4; J: TRBJ1-1; D: NA; CDR3: CASRPFEGGEAFF
length: 15; V: TRBV6-2/TRBV6-3; J: TRBJ1-5; D: NA; CDR3: CASSYRAGKYQPQHF
length: 12; V: TRBV29-1; J: TRBJ1-1; D: NA; CDR3: CSVGGADTEAFF
length: 15; V: TRBV7-2; J: TRBJ2-1; D: NA; CDR3: CASSLESLGANEQFF
length: 13; V: TRBV29-1; J: TRBJ2-1; D: NA; CDR3: CSVGWLGREEQFF
length: 14; V: TRBV2; J: TRBJ2-2; D: NA; CDR3: CASSQGRGTGELFF
length: 17; V: TRBV7-2; J: TRBJ2-6; D: NA; CDR3: CASSEVSGLGGANVLTF
length: 17; V: TRBV7-9; J: TRBJ2-2; D: TRBD2; CDR3: CASSFSLLAGGLGELFF
length: 13; V: TRBV7-2; J: TRBJ2-7; D: NA; CDR3: CASSPGPGYEQYF
length: 15; V: TRBV25-1; J: TRBJ1-6; D: NA; CDR3: CASSEWQGNNSPLHF
length: 14; V: TRBV6-5; J: TRBJ1-1; D: NA; CDR3: CASSYSSTNTEAFF
length: 13; V: TRBV12-3/TRBV12-4; J: TRBJ1-5; D: NA; CDR3: CASSLGNRQPQHF
length: 16; V: TRBV28; J: TRBJ2-5; D: NA; CDR3: CASSSPSRGAEETQYF
length: 15; V: TRBV7-2; J: TRBJ2-1; D: TRBD2; CDR3: CASRLGLAGNNEQFF
length: 18; V: TRBV24-1; J: TRBJ2-3; D: TRBD1; CDR3: CATSDIGDRGRSGDTQYF
length: 14; V: TRBV20-1; J: TRBJ2-2; D: TRBD1; CDR3: CSARRDRVAGELFF
length: 13; V: TRBV11-3; J: TRBJ2-1; D: NA; CDR3: CASSSSTMNEQFF
length: 14; V: TRBV20-1; J: TRBJ1-1; D: NA; CDR3: CSARMGLGNTEAFF
length: 15; V: TRBV29-1; J: TRBJ2-5; D: TRBD2; CDR3: CSVDRLAGGWETQYF
length: 16; V: TRBV28; J: TRBJ2-3; D: TRBD2; CDR3: CASSSLSGRGTDTQYF
length: 13; V: TRBV29-1; J: TRBJ2-7; D: NA; CDR3: CSVAPEGSYEQYF
length: 20; V: TRBV7-9; J: TRBJ2-7; D: TRBD1; CDR3: CASSWGGQGAAMVASYEQYF